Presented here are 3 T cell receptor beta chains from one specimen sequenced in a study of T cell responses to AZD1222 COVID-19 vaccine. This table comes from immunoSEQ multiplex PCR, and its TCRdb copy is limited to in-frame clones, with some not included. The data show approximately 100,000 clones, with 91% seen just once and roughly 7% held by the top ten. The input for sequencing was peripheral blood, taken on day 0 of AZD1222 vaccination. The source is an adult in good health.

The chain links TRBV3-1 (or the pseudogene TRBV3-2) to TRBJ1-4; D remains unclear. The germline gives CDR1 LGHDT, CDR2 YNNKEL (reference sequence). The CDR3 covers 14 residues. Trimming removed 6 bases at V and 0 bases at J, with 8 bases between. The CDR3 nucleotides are TGTGCCAGCAGTGAGGAAGCAACTAATGAAAAACTGTTTTTT. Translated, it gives CASSEEATNEKLFF.

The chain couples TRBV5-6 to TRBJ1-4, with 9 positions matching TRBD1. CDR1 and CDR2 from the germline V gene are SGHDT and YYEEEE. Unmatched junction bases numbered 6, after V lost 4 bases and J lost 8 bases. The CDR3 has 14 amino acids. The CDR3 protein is CASSEATGGEKLFF. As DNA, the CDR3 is TGTGCCAGCAGCGAGGCGACAGGGGGGGAAAAACTGTTTTTT. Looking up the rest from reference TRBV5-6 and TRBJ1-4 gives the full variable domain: DAGVTQSPTHLIKTRGQQVTLRCSPKSGHDTVSWYQQALGQGPQFIFQYYEEEERQRGNFPDRFSGHQFPNYSSELNVNALLLGDSALYLCASSEATGGEKLFFGSGTQLSVL.

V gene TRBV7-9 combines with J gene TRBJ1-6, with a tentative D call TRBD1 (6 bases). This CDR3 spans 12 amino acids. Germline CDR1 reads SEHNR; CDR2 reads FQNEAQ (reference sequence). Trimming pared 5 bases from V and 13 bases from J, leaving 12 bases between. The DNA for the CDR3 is TGTGCCAGCAGCCGGGACATTTCCCCCCTCCACTTT. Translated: CASSRDISPLHF.